This T cell receptor beta chain was profiled in a study of blood T cell repertoires in COVID-19. Original processing methods: Reference gene primer amplification in the assay estimated nucleated cell counts. Data came from immunoSEQ multiplex PCR; TCRdb stores just in-frame clones and leaves some out. V and J calls and clone size come straight from that table; D and trimming were deduced from the DNA. The data hold about 9,000 clones, with approximately 86% observed a single time. The CDR3 spans 12 residues. Trimming stripped 4 bases from V and 4 bases from J, with 8 bases between. Germline CDR1 is SGHRS and CDR2 is YFSETQ.

The gene calls are TRBV5-1 and TRBJ1-2; D perhaps matches TRBD1 (6 bases). Source material: peripheral blood. This TCR was sampled from a human donor in a cohort sampled during active COVID-19. The chain's CDR3 is CASSLQGYGYTF. CDR3 bases: TGCGCCAGCAGCCTACAGGGCTATGGCTACACCTTC.